The 28 T cell receptor beta chains below were found in one sample sequenced in a study of cytomegalovirus exposure and HLA in healthy donors (dated by TCRdb to 2016 to 2017). The library was obtained by the immunoSEQ multiplex PCR assay. For the multiplex PCR, a mixture combining 60 forward primers for TCR Vbeta segments and 13 reverse primers for TCR Jbeta segments was used. Not all clones reach the TCRdb copy of this immuneACCESS table, which keeps in-frame sequences only. Checked studies attribute under half of the gap to unresolved V genes and leave the rest unexplained. In all, the sample holds 200,000 to 250,000 clones, and approximately 81% of those were seen once. The ten largest clones take up roughly 1.3% of the sample. The sequencing input was PBMCs. These receptors were taken from a human donor in good health.

This chain uses TRBV7-2 with TRBJ1-2, with D possibly TRBD1 on 5 matching bases. Looked up from germline, CDR1 is SGHTA and CDR2 is FQGNSA. This CDR3 spans 15 amino acids. V dropped 1 base and J dropped 8 bases, with 17 bases sitting between them. The CDR3 sequence: CASSLGRGRAGGYTF. The DNA for the CDR3 is TGTGCCAGCAGCTTAGGGAGGGGCAGGGCTGGGGGCTACACCTTC.

The chain carries TRBV15 and TRBJ1-2, with D perhaps TRBD1 (5 bases). The CDR3 consists of 13 residues. Trimming cost V 0 bases and J 6 bases, with 8 bases left between them. Germline V gene data show CDR1 as LNHNV and CDR2 as YYDKDF (reference sequence). DNA for the CDR3: TGTGCCACCAGCAGAGATCGGGGGGATGGCTACACCTTC. Amino acid sequence: CATSRDRGDGYTF.

The chain is built from TRBV15 and TRBJ2-3, with D possibly matching TRBD2 (6 bases). The CDR3 spans 14 residues. Germline CDR1 and CDR2: LNHNV and YYDKDF (reference sequence). Deletions cut 6 bases from V and 9 bases from J, with 19 bases between. The CDR3 sequence: CATSAGSTGRTQYF. The CDR3 DNA is TGTGCCACCAGTGCCGGGAGCACGGGTAGGACGCAGTATTTT.

The chain joins TRBV9 to TRBJ2-2; 7 bases match TRBD2. The germline gives CDR1 SGDLS, CDR2 YYNGEE. This CDR3 region has 18 residues. Trimming took 2 bases from V and 1 from J; bases not matched to a gene: 11. As DNA, the CDR3 is TGTGCCAGCAGCGTCCGACCCACCAGCGGGGTGAACACCGGGGAGCTGTTTTTT. Encoded protein: CASSVRPTSGVNTGELFF.

The chain links TRBV6-6 to TRBJ2-3; D gene unclear. V was cut by 7 bases and J by 3 bases, with 14 bases left in between. Germline CDR1 MNHNY, CDR2 SVGAGI (reference sequence). The CDR3 length is 14 residues. Here the CDR3 reads CASTLLGRTDTQYF. CDR3 sequence (DNA): TGTGCCAGCACCCTCCTCGGTCGGACAGATACGCAGTATTTT.

This chain connects TRBV19 to TRBJ2-7; 9 bases are shared with TRBD1. The CDR3 loop spans 15 amino acids. The germline CDR1 and CDR2 sequences are LNHDA and SQIVND (reference sequence). V lost 9 bases and J lost 1; bases outside the gene matches: 10. The CDR3 spells CARNPGTGISYEQYF. The CDR3 DNA follows: TGTGCCAGAAACCCCGGGACAGGGATTTCCTACGAGCAGTACTTC.

V and J are TRBV7-2 and TRBJ2-7, with TRBD1 identical over 8 bases. CDR1 and CDR2 (germline): SGHTA, FQGNSA. This CDR3 is 15 amino acids long. Trimming removed 3 bases from V and 6 bases from J; junction bases left unmatched: 10. The CDR3 nucleotides read TGTGCCAGCAGCTTTGGGACAGGTGAGATCCTCGAGCAGTACTTC. Translating it yields CASSFGTGEILEQYF. Together with reference TRBV7-2 and TRBJ2-7, the CDR3 gives the full variable domain: GAGVSQSPSNKVTEKGKDVELRCDPISGHTALYWYRQSLGQGLEFLIYFQGNSAPDKSGLPSDRFSAERTGGSVSTLTIQRTQQEDSAVYLCASSFGTGEILEQYFGPGTRLTVT.

This clone has just a few counts. The chain joins TRBV7-9 to TRBJ2-7, with D hard to call. The CDR3 loop spans 12 amino acids. Trimming took off 0 bases at V and 8 bases at J, with 8 bases between the two ends. From germline, CDR1 is SEHNR and CDR2 FQNEAQ (reference sequence). The CDR3 DNA follows: TGTGCCAGCAGCTTAGCGGAGCCTAAGCAGTACTTC. Encoded protein: CASSLAEPKQYF.

The chain joins TRBV2 to TRBJ2-7, with 9 nucleotides matching TRBD2. V trimming: 5 bases; J trimming: 7 bases; junction bases outside the gene matches: 6. CDR3 length: 13 amino acids. Looked up from germline, CDR1 is SNHLY and CDR2 is FYNNEI. The CDR3 bases are TGTGCCAGCAGTCCGGGACTAGCTTTAGAGCAGTACTTC. Translation: CASSPGLALEQYF.

This chain links TRBV5-3 with TRBJ2-1, with TRBD2 identical over 12 bases. TRBV5-3 is recorded as an ORF, its role being uncertain. This CDR3 region has 20 residues. The ends lost 1 base at V and 9 bases at J; junction bases unmatched: 20. CDR3 loop: CARSLRWGSTSGSFWCEQFF. The DNA for the CDR3 is TGTGCCAGAAGCTTGAGGTGGGGTTCGACTAGCGGGAGCTTCTGGTGTGAGCAGTTCTTC.

The chain combines TRBV5-1 with TRBJ1-2; TRBD1 might be the D (5 bases). Germline lookup yields CDR1 SGHRS and CDR2 YFSETQ. The CDR3 covers 15 residues. Trimming shortened V by 0 bases and J by 0 bases, and 9 bases separated the two germline ends. CDR3 in amino acids: CASSLVAGPNYGYTF. DNA for the CDR3: TGCGCCAGCAGCTTGGTAGCAGGGCCTAACTATGGCTACACCTTC.

The chain combines TRBV10-3 with TRBJ2-7; 8 bases are a match to TRBD1. With 0 bases clipped from V and 3 bases from J, the junction kept 7 bases outside the gene matches. Germline V gene data show CDR1 as ENHRY and CDR2 as SYGVKD. This CDR3 spans 16 amino acids. The CDR3 DNA follows: TGTGCCATCAGTGAGTCCACGGACAGGGTTTTCTACGAGCAGTACTTC. Amino acid sequence: CAISESTDRVFYEQYF.

The J gene is TRBJ2-3, the V gene TRBV7-2; 15 bases line up with TRBD2. Germline lookup yields CDR1 SGHTA and CDR2 FQGNSA. The V and J ends lost 4 bases and 4 bases, in that order; junction bases with no gene match: 3. The CDR3 loop spans 16 amino acids. The CDR3 loop reads CASSWGLAGGPDTQYF. The DNA for the CDR3 is TGTGCCAGCAGCTGGGGACTAGCGGGAGGCCCAGATACGCAGTATTTT. Combining the CDR3 with reference TRBV7-2 and TRBJ2-3 gives the whole variable domain GAGVSQSPSNKVTEKGKDVELRCDPISGHTALYWYRQSLGQGLEFLIYFQGNSAPDKSGLPSDRFSAERTGGSVSTLTIQRTQQEDSAVYLCASSWGLAGGPDTQYFGPGTRLTVL.

Only one count was recorded for this clone. The J gene is TRBJ2-5, the V gene TRBV7-9; maybe TRBD2 (6 bases). CDR1 and CDR2 from the germline V gene are SEHNR and FQNEAQ (reference sequence). The CDR3 totals 12 residues. Trimming took 6 bases from V and 9 from J, leaving 14 bases between them. The CDR3 here is CASRQTSLAQYF. The CDR3 DNA reads as TGTGCCAGCAGGCAGACTAGTTTGGCCCAGTACTTC.

The chain has TRBV7-9 and TRBJ1-1, with 8 nucleotides matching TRBD1. This CDR3 is 16 amino acids long. CDR1 and CDR2 from the germline V gene are SEHNR and FQNEAQ (reference sequence). V gave up 1 base and J gave up 3 bases; unmatched junction bases: 7. For the CDR3, the DNA is TGTGCCAGCAGCTTAGACCCCGGACAGGGATACACTGAAGCTTTCTTT. Translating it yields CASSLDPGQGYTEAFF.

The genes are TRBV19 and TRBJ1-2; 9 bases map to TRBD1. Unmatched junction bases numbered 6, after V lost 6 bases and J lost 4 bases. Germline CDR1 reads LNHDA; CDR2 reads SQIVND (reference sequence). The CDR3 loop spans 14 amino acids. CDR3 sequence reads: CASRIQGASYGYTF. The DNA for the CDR3 is TGTGCCAGTAGGATACAGGGGGCCAGCTATGGCTACACCTTC.

The V and J genes are TRBV11-2 and TRBJ2-7; the match to TRBD2 covers 13 bases. CDR1 SGHAT and CDR2 FQNNGV come from the germline V gene. J lost 3 bases, V lost 5 bases, and 10 bases had no gene match. The CDR3 spans 17 residues. The CDR3 nucleotides read TGTGCCAGCAGCCAAATGACTAGCGGGAGGTCACACTACGAGCAGTACTTC. Translation: CASSQMTSGRSHYEQYF.

The chain uses TRBV7-2 and TRBJ1-5; no reliable D call. CDR1 is SGHTA and CDR2 is FQGNSA in the germline V gene. The CDR3 has 13 amino acids. V was clipped by 3 bases and J by 6 bases, with 9 bases between them. CDR3 in DNA: TGTGCCAGCAGCTTTGGTCTAGGTCAGCCCCAGCATTTT. Encoded protein: CASSFGLGQPQHF.

In this sample, this clone turned up a few times. The chain employs TRBV4-2 and TRBJ2-3, with 10 bases that match TRBD2. Germline loops: CDR1 LGHNA, CDR2 YNFKEQ. V was pared by 0 bases and J by 5 bases, with 2 bases of the junction left unmatched. This CDR3 has 15 amino acids. The CDR3 DNA is TGTGCCAGCAGCCAAGAACTAGCGGGAAAAGATACGCAGTATTTT. It translates to CASSQELAGKDTQYF.

This chain uses TRBV4-2 with TRBJ1-5; the match to TRBD1 covers 8 bases. CDR3 length: 18 residues. V shed 1 base, J shed 5 bases, and the junction held 13 bases outside the gene matches. Germline CDR1 and CDR2: LGHNA and YNFKEQ. The CDR3 is CASSQVGLQGVVYQPQHF. The CDR3, as DNA: TGTGCCAGCAGCCAAGTCGGGTTACAGGGGGTTGTCTATCAGCCCCAGCATTTT.

The J gene is TRBJ1-1, the V gene TRBV7-8, with TRBD1 matching over 7 bases. The germline CDR1 and CDR2 sequences are SGHVS and FQNEAQ. Losses at the gene ends were 4 bases for V and 1 base for J; bases not matched to a gene: 9. This CDR3 has 16 amino acids. The DNA for the CDR3 is TGTGCCAGCAGCTATACAGGGGCGTTTAAGAACACTGAAGCTTTCTTT. Translated: CASSYTGAFKNTEAFF. The variable domain in full, with the rest retrieved from reference TRBV7-8 and TRBJ1-1, is GAGVSQSPRYKVAKRGQDVALRCDPISGHVSLFWYQQALGQGPEFLTYFQNEAQLDKSGLPSDRFFAERPEGSVSTLKIQRTQQEDSAVYLCASSYTGAFKNTEAFFGQGTRLTVV.

This chain connects TRBV5-8 to TRBJ1-2, with a weak D call TRBD1 (6 bases). Germline loops: CDR1 SGHTS, CDR2 YDEGEE. The CDR3 contains 14 residues. Trimming pared 5 bases from V and 0 bases from J, leaving 11 bases between. In nucleotides, the CDR3 is TGTGCCAGCAGGTTACAGGGAGCTAACTATGGCTACACCTTC. This sequence encodes CASRLQGANYGYTF.

The V and J genes are TRBV30 and TRBJ2-7, with D perhaps TRBD2 (6 bases). The CDR3 consists of 17 residues. Looked up from germline, CDR1 is GTSNPN and CDR2 is SVGIG (reference sequence). Trimming stripped 0 bases from V and 2 bases from J, with 20 bases between. The CDR3 coding sequence is TGTGCCTGGAGTGTACTTTGGAGGGGTCTGACTACCTACGAGCAGTACTTC. It codes for CAWSVLWRGLTTYEQYF.

V gene TRBV4-2 combines with J gene TRBJ2-7; TRBD1 matches at 9 bases. Trimming took 4 bases from V and 0 from J; bases not matched to a gene: 4. The CDR3 is made up of 15 amino acids. Looked up from germline, CDR1 is LGHNA and CDR2 is YNFKEQ. The CDR3 sequence: CASSLDRGYSYEQYF. Here the CDR3 DNA reads TGTGCCAGCAGCCTGGACAGGGGATACTCCTACGAGCAGTACTTC.

This clone has a single count. V and J are TRBV11-2 and TRBJ2-1; the D is unclear. The germline gives CDR1 SGHAT, CDR2 FQNNGV. The CDR3 covers 13 residues. V gave up 1 base and J gave up 4 bases, with 5 bases separating them. CDR3 coding DNA: TGTGCCAGCAGCTTAGCGGGTTACAATGAGCAGTTCTTC. It translates to CASSLAGYNEQFF.

CDR3 nucleotides: TGTGCCAGCTCCTTGTTGAGGACCGGGGAGCTGTTTTTT. This gives the protein CASSLLRTGELFF. This chain uses TRBV18 with TRBJ2-2; D uncertain. The V gene lost 6 bases and the J gene lost 5 bases, with 10 bases spanning the gap. CDR3 size: 13 residues. Per germline, CDR1 KGHSH and CDR2 LQKENI.

This clone was found a few times. The V gene is TRBV5-4, the J gene TRBJ2-1; 9 nucleotides align to TRBD2. The CDR3 is 15 amino acids. Germline V gives CDR1 SGHNT, CDR2 YYREEE (reference sequence). The V gene end was trimmed by 2 bases and the J gene end by 7 bases; junction bases not matched to a gene: 7. The CDR3 protein is CASSFGVAGENEQFF. CDR3 bases: TGTGCCAGCAGCTTTGGGGTAGCGGGAGAGAATGAGCAGTTCTTC.

The rearrangement joins TRBV7-2 to TRBJ2-5; D might be TRBD2 (5 bases). V was cut by 1 base and J by 2 bases, with 20 bases left in between. CDR1 and CDR2 from the germline V gene are SGHTA and FQGNSA. CDR3 length: 18 residues. CDR3 loop: CASSLDVGVGLKQETQYF. For the CDR3, the DNA is TGTGCCAGCAGCTTAGATGTGGGAGTGGGGTTAAAACAAGAGACCCAGTACTTC.